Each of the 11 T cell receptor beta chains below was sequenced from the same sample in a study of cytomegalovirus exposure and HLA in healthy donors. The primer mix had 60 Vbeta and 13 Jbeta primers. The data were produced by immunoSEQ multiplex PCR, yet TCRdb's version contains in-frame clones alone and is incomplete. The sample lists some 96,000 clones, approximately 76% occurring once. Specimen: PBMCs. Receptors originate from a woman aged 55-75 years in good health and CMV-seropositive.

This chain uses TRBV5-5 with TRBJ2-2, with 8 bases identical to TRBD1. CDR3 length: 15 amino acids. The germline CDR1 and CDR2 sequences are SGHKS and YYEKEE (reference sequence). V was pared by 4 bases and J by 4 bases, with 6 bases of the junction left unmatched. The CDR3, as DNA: TGTGCCAGCAGCCCTAGACAGGGGCCCACCGGGGAGCTGTTTTTT. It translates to CASSPRQGPTGELFF. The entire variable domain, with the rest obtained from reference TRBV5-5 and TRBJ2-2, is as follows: DAGVTQSPTHLIKTRGQQVTLRCSPISGHKSVSWYQQVLGQGPQFIFQYYEKEERGRGNFPDRFSARQFPNYSSELNVNALLLGDSALYLCASSPRQGPTGELFFGEGSRLTVL.

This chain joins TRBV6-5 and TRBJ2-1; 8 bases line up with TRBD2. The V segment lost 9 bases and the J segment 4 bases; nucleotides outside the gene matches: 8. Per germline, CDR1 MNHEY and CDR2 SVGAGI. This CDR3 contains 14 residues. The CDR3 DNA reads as TGTGCCAGTAACATAGCGGGACGGTACAATGAGCAGTTCTTC. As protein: CASNIAGRYNEQFF.

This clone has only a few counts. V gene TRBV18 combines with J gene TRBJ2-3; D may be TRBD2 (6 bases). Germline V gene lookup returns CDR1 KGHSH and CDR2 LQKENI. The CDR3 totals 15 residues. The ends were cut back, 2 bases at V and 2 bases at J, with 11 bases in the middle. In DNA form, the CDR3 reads TGTGCCAGCTCACCAATGAGGGAGGTCACAGATACGCAGTATTTT. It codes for CASSPMREVTDTQYF.

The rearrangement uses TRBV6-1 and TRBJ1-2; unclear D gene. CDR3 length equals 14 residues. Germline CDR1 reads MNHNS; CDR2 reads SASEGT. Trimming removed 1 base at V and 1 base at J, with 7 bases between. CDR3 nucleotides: TGTGCCAGCAGTGAAGGTGGCAGTAACTATGGCTACACCTTC. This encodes CASSEGGSNYGYTF.

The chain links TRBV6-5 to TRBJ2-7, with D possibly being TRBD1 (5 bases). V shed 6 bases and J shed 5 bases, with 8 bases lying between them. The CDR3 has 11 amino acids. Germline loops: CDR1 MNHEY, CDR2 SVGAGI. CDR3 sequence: CASRQVHEQYF. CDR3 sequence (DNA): TGTGCCAGCAGACAGGTCCACGAGCAGTACTTC.

CDR3 in amino acids: CSAQLSAEQFF. The DNA of the CDR3 is TGCAGTGCTCAACTTAGCGCTGAGCAGTTCTTC. The J gene is TRBJ2-1, the V gene TRBV20-1, with a possible D match to TRBD2 (5 bases). Trimming took 5 bases from V and 9 from J, leaving 11 bases between them. This CDR3 is 11 amino acids long. Germline V lookup: CDR1 DFQATT, CDR2 SNEGSKA (reference sequence).

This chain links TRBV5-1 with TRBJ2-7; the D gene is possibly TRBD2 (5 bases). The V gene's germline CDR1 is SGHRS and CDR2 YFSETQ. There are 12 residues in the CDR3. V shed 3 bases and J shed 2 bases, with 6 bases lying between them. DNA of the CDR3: TGCGCCAGCAGCTCGGGGACCTACGAGCAGTACTTC. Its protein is CASSSGTYEQYF. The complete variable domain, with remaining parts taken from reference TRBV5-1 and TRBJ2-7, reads KAGVTQTPRYLIKTRGQQVTLSCSPISGHRSVSWYQQTPGQGLQFLFEYFSETQRNKGNFPGRFSGRQFSNSRSEMNVSTLELGDSALYLCASSSGTYEQYFGPGTRLTVT.

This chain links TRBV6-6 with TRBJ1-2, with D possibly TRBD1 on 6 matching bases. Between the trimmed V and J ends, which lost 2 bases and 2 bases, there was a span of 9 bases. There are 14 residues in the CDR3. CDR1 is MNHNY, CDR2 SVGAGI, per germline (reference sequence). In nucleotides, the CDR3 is TGTGCCAGCAGTTACGGCAGGGGAAACTATGGCTACACCTTC. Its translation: CASSYGRGNYGYTF.

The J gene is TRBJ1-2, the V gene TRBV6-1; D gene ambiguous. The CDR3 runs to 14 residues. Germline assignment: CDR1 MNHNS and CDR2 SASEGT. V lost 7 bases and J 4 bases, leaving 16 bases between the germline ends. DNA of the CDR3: TGTGCCAGCACCGAGGTAGAGAGTTTCTATGGCTACACCTTC. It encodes CASTEVESFYGYTF.

CDR3 coding DNA: TGCGCCAGCAGCCAGAGACGACAGGGATCGTCCTACAATGAGCAGTTCTTC. Translated: CASSQRRQGSSYNEQFF. The chain is built from TRBV4-1 and TRBJ2-1; 7 nucleotides align to TRBD1. Germline values: CDR1 MGHRA, CDR2 YSYEKL. The length of the CDR3 is 17 residues. The ends lost 3 bases at V and 1 base at J; junction bases unmatched: 9.

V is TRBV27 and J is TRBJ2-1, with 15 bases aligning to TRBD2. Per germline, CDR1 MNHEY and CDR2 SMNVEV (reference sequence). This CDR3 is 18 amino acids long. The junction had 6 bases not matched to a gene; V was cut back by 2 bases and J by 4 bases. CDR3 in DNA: TGTGCCAGCAGTTTACCACAGGGACTAGCGGGAGGTTACAATGAGCAGTTCTTC. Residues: CASSLPQGLAGGYNEQFF.